The entry below describes one TCR beta chain. These data are taken from a study of blood T cell repertoires in COVID-19. Study at large: Sources were T cells, B-cell-depleted T cells, or PBMCs; the material itself was cDNA or gDNA.

As handled by the study authors: Amplification of reference gene primers was used by the study to estimate nucleated cell counts. Profiled with immunoSEQ multiplex PCR; TCRdb holds only in-frame clones, not every one. The V and J calls and clone size come from that table; D and trimming were worked out from the DNA. The profile shows 260,000 or so clones, 86% of them singletons. Study members were between about 18 and 95 years old and lived in 24 US regions. CDR3 size: 15 residues. Germline trimming cut 4 bases from V and 4 bases from J; bases unmatched to any gene: 7. Germline V gene sequence: CDR1 SGHTA, CDR2 FQGNSA.

The J gene is TRBJ1-3, the V gene TRBV7-2, with TRBD1 matching 7 bases. The receptor was isolated from a man younger than 30 who had recovered from COVID-19. Material for sequencing was PBMCs or T cells enriched from blood (not recorded which). This CDR3 reads CASSSRTGAGNTIYF. The DNA for the CDR3 is TGTGCCAGCAGCTCCCGAACAGGGGCGGGAAACACCATATATTTT.